A selection of T cell receptor beta chains follows, all from one sample in a study of CD8+ T cells in alopecia areata. Data came from immunoSEQ multiplex PCR; TCRdb stores just in-frame clones and leaves some out. The sample yields under 110,000 clones, just under 60% seen once. This material consisted of CD8+ T cells sorted from blood, taken between weeks 55 and 70, from a patient treated with tofacitinib. The receptors were sampled from a human donor with alopecia areata. CDR3s include the opening cysteine and the closing phenylalanine or tryptophan. A D gene is named only where the DNA matches it firmly.

>-|TRBJ1-2|TRBV27
CASSLGLGKRYTF
>TRBD2|TRBJ2-3|TRBV5-1
CASSLTTSGGSTDTQYF
>-|TRBJ1-6|TRBV5-1
CASSLAGRGPQPLHF
>-|TRBJ2-2|TRBV2
CASSEAGARPGELFF
>TRBD1|TRBJ2-7|TRBV4-1
CASSQQDRGLDEQYF
>-|TRBJ1-1|TRBV27
CASSLSSGVNTEAFF
>TRBD2|TRBJ2-3|TRBV6-5
CATLAGGGDTQYF
>-|TRBJ1-5|TRBV7-9
CASSLGTVSDQPQHF
>-|TRBJ2-5|TRBV5-1
CASASQETQYF
>TRBD1|TRBJ2-7|TRBV5-8
CASSLGQQGVNYEQYF
>-|TRBJ2-7|TRBV5-6
CASSLASYEQYF
>-|TRBJ1-5|TRBV6-5
CASAPGGNQPQHF
>-|TRBJ1-5|TRBV4-1
CASSQTGFGGNQPQHF
>-|TRBJ2-4|TRBV23-1
CAVRRGKRKNIQYF
>-|TRBJ1-2|TRBV29-1
CSVETGALYGYTF
>-|TRBJ2-1|TRBV5-6
CASYGPDSSNEQFF
>-|TRBJ1-3|TRBV5-1
CASSLSDSSGNTIYF
>-|TRBJ2-1|TRBV27
CASSPGVAIGRFF
>-|TRBJ2-7|TRBV7-8
CASSTSPITSYEQYF
>TRBD2|TRBJ2-1|TRBV29-1
CSQSGTRGNEQFF
>-|TRBJ2-1|TRBV5-1
CASRGGTGRKPNNEQFF
>TRBD2|TRBJ2-3|TRBV29-1
CSVVAGGDTQYF
>-|TRBJ2-7|TRBV7-8
CASSSEDRAYEQYF
>TRBD2|TRBJ2-1|TRBV6-5
CASSYGRGENQGQFF
>-|TRBJ1-2|TRBV5-6
CASSSPSSPNYGYTF
>-|TRBJ1-2|TRBV9
CASSLGTGANYGYTF
>-|TRBJ2-4|TRBV25-1
CASSGQEGKNIQYF
>-|TRBJ2-1|TRBV10-2
CASRDRLRGYNEQFF
>-|TRBJ2-1|TRBV5-6
CASSVSGQVNEQFF
>-|TRBJ1-3|TRBV13
CASSLLGGSGNTIYF
>TRBD1|TRBJ2-1|TRBV25-1
CASSDLVGQGREQFF
>TRBD1|TRBJ1-2|TRBV29-1
CSVTGQATSNYGYTF
>-|TRBJ2-2|TRBV7-9
CASSLGDTGELFF